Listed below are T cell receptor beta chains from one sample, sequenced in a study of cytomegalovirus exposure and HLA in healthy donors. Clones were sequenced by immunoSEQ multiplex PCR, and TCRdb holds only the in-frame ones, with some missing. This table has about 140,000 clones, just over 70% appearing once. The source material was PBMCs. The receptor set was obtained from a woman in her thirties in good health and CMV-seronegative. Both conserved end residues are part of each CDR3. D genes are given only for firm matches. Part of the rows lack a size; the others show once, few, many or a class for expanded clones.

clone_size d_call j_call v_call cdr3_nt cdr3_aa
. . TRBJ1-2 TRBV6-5 TGTGCCAGCAGTTACTCACCCGGAGTTAACTATGGCTACACCTTC CASSYSPGVNYGYTF
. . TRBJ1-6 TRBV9 TGTGCCAGCAGCGAGGAGAATTCACCCCTCCACTTT CASSEENSPLHF
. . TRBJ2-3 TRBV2 TGTGCCAGCAGTCTCCGGGACATAAGTCAAGATACGCAGTATTTT CASSLRDISQDTQYF
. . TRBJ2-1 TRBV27 TGTGCCAGCAGTCTCCGGGCGGGGTCCTACAATGAGCAGTTCTTC CASSLRAGSYNEQFF
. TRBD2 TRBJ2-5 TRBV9 TGTGCCAGCAGCGACGGAAGCGGGGGTGAGACCCAGTACTTC CASSDGSGGETQYF
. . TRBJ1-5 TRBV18 TGTGCCAGCTCACCAGAGGCAGGGGGCAATCAGCCCCAGCATTTT CASSPEAGGNQPQHF
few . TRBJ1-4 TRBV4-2 TGTGCCAGCAGCCAGAAATTCAGGGTGGTGAATGAAAAACTGTTTTTT CASSQKFRVVNEKLFF
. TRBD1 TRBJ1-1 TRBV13 TGTGCCAGCAGCTTATCAGGGGGAACTGAAGCTTTCTTT CASSLSGGTEAFF
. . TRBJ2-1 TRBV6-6 TGTGCCAGCGCCGCGGAGTGGACCTACAATGAGCAGTTCTTC CASAAEWTYNEQFF
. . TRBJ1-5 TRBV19 TGTGCCAGTAGTTGGCAGACTTACAATAATCAGCCCCAGCATTTT CASSWQTYNNQPQHF
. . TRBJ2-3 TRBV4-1 TGCGCCAGCAGCCAAGCCAGCGGCACAGATACGCAGTATTTT CASSQASGTDTQYF
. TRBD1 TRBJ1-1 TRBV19 TGTGCCAGTAGTATCAGGGCCCCAGGGGGATTCGACACTGAAGCTTTCTTT CASSIRAPGGFDTEAFF
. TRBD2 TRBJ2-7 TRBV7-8 TGTGCCAGCAGCTCTCGGACTAGCGGGAGCTACGAGCAGTACTTC CASSSRTSGSYEQYF
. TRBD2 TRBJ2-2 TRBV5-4 TGTGCCAGCAGTTTGACTAGCGGGAGGGACACCGGGGAGCTGTTTTTT CASSLTSGRDTGELFF
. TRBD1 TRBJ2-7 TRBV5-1 TGCGCCAGCAGCAAGCCGACAGGGGACTACGAGCAGTACTTC CASSKPTGDYEQYF
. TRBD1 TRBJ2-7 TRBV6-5 TGTGCCAGCAGGAAGGCAGGGGGTCACGAGCAGTACTTC CASRKAGGHEQYF
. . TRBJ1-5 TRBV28 TGTGCCAGCAGTTTAAGCAGGGGACATAGCAATCAGCCCCAGCATTTT CASSLSRGHSNQPQHF
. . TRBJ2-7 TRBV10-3 TGTGCCATCAGTGATTGGGGAGGCTCCTACGAGCAGTACTTC CAISDWGGSYEQYF
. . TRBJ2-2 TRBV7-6 TGTGCCAGCAGCTTAGAAGGTTTTGGGCCCGGGGAGCTGTTTTTT CASSLEGFGPGELFF
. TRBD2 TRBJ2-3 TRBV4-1 TGCGCCAGCAGCCAATTCGGGACTAGCGGGGGGGCCCTCACAGATACGCAGTATTTT CASSQFGTSGGALTDTQYF
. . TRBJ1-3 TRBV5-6 TGTGCCAGCAGCTTGGAATTAAACTCTGGAAACACCATATATTTT CASSLELNSGNTIYF
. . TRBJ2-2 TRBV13 TGTGCCAGCAGCGGCAAGGAGTATAGGAGGCCGAACACCGGGGAGCTGTTTTTT CASSGKEYRRPNTGELFF
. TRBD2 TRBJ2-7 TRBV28 TGTGCCAGCAGCTACACTAGCGGAGCGTACGAGCAGTACTTC CASSYTSGAYEQYF
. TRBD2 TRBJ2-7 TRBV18 TGTGCCAGCTCACCAGAGCAGAGCGGGAGGGCCCCCTACGAGCAGTACTTC CASSPEQSGRAPYEQYF
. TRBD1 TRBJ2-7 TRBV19 TGTGCCAGTAGTACCGGGACAGGGGGCACCGAGCAGTACTTC CASSTGTGGTEQYF
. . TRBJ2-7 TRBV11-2 TGTGCCAGCAGCTGGGCTAGCGCCTACGAGCAGTACTTC CASSWASAYEQYF
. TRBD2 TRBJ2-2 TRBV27 TGTGCCAGCAGCTTAGCGGGAATGAACACCGGGGAGCTGTTTTTT CASSLAGMNTGELFF
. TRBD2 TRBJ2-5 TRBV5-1 TGCGCCAGCAGCTTTGGGACTAGCGGGGAGACCCAGTACTTC CASSFGTSGETQYF
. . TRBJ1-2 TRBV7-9 TGTGCCAGCAGCTCCAACGGGAGGGTCAAGAACTATGGCTACACCTTC CASSSNGRVKNYGYTF
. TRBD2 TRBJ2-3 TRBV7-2 TGTGCCAGCAGCTTAGGGATAGCGGGAGGGGCAGATACGCAGTATTTT CASSLGIAGGADTQYF
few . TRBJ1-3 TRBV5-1 TGCGCCAGCAGCCCGACTCCGGGTCTTACGGTAATGGGAAACACCATATATTTT CASSPTPGLTVMGNTIYF
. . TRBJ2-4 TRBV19 TGTGCCAGTACCAGGACACTAGCCAAAAACATTCAGTACTTC CASTRTLAKNIQYF
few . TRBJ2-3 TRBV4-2 TGTGCCAGCACAGGATCCACAGATACGCAGTATTTT CASTGSTDTQYF
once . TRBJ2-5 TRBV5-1 TGCGCCAGCAGCTCGCTCGGGGTTGGCGGTCAAGAGACCCAGTACTTC CASSSLGVGGQETQYF
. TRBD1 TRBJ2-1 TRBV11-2 TGTGCCAGCAGCTTAGCCCAGGGACAGGGCGGGGGATCCTACAATGAGCAGTTCTTC CASSLAQGQGGGSYNEQFF
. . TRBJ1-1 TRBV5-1 TGCGCCAGCAGCTTGGACCTACTGAACACTGAAGCTTTCTTT CASSLDLLNTEAFF
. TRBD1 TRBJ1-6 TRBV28 TGTGCCAGCAGTTTGGCAGGGGGCGCGGGTTCACCCCTCCACTTT CASSLAGGAGSPLHF
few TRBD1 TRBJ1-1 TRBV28 TGTGCCAGCAGACGGGACAGGGGGGCCCGGCAAGCTTTCTTT CASRRDRGARQAFF
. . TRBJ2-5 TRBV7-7 TGTGCTAGCAGCGCACTTCCGGTAGAGACCCAGTACTTC CASSALPVETQYF
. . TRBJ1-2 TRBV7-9 TGTGCCAGCAGCCTAGGACAAGCTAACTATGGCTACACCTTC CASSLGQANYGYTF
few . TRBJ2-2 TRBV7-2 TGTGCCAGCAGCCCTCGGGGGGCCGGGAACACCGGGGAGCTGTTTTTT CASSPRGAGNTGELFF